This T cell receptor beta chain was sequenced for a study of cytomegalovirus exposure and HLA in healthy donors. This clone was observed at least ten times. Researchers ran the PCR with 60 Vbeta and 13 Jbeta primers. TCRdb's copy holds only in-frame clones and misses some; the assay was immunoSEQ multiplex PCR. The sample lists over 200,000 clones, 70% to 85% seen once, with 0.58% in the top ten. The clonotype comes from a woman aged 40 to 50 in good health and CMV-seronegative. Material: PBMCs.

The CDR3 loop is CSVVGGEYEQYF. CDR3 sequence (DNA): TGCAGCGTTGTAGGGGGAGAATACGAGCAGTACTTC. This chain connects TRBV29-1 to TRBJ2-7; D perhaps matches TRBD1 (6 bases). Germline V CDR1 and CDR2: SQVTM, ANQGSEA. Trimming pared 4 bases from V and 4 bases from J, leaving 11 bases between. This CDR3 comprises 12 residues.